This passage covers 23 T cell receptor beta chains from one sample sequenced in a study of T cell responses to AZD1222 COVID-19 vaccine. The protocol was immunoSEQ multiplex PCR, while the TCRdb copy is restricted to in-frame clones and leaves out a portion. The table lists approximately 200,000 clones, approximately 93% of them singletons. Here the sequenced sample was peripheral blood, taken 28 days after the second AZD1222 dose. These receptors were taken from an adult who received the AZD1222 COVID-19 vaccine.

CDR3 sequence reads: CASSIRLREELGTGELFF. For the CDR3, the DNA is TGTGCCAGCAGTATACGGTTACGCGAGGAGTTAGGGACTGGGGAGCTGTTTTTT. J is TRBJ2-2 and V is TRBV27; TRBD2 might be the D (6 bases). The CDR3 extends over 18 amino acids. CDR1 is MNHEY, CDR2 SMNVEV, per germline (reference sequence). The V and J ends lost 5 bases and 8 bases respectively, with 27 bases between them.

The chain links TRBV28 to TRBJ2-7; 7 nucleotides agree with TRBD1. Germline CDR1 and CDR2: MDHEN and SYDVKM. The length of the CDR3 is 15 residues. V lost 2 bases, J lost 3 bases, and 7 bases stayed unmatched. The CDR3 nucleotides read TGTGCCAGCAGTTTAGTAGGGGGCTCCCTCTACGAGCAGTACTTC. Translating gives CASSLVGGSLYEQYF.

The chain joins TRBV29-1 to TRBJ2-1; tentative D call: TRBD2 (7 bases). The CDR3 is made up of 16 amino acids. V lost 6 bases to trimming and J lost 3 bases, with 21 bases between them. Germline V gene lookup returns CDR1 SQVTM and CDR2 ANQGSEA. The CDR3 sequence: CSVGAAGGGLYNEQFF. The DNA of the CDR3 is TGCAGCGTCGGCGCGGCGGGCGGGGGCCTCTACAATGAGCAGTTCTTC.

The rearrangement links TRBV5-1 to TRBJ2-2; D gene uncertain. Germline assignment: CDR1 SGHRS and CDR2 YFSETQ. V was pared by 0 bases and J by 4 bases, with 7 bases between. The CDR3 consists of 14 residues. The CDR3, as DNA: TGCGCCAGCAGCTTGGAGGCGACCACCGGGGAGCTGTTTTTT. This gives the protein CASSLEATTGELFF.

The V and J genes are TRBV27 and TRBJ1-1, with no clear D. The V end lost 11 bases, the J end lost 1 base, and 8 bases lay between the germline ends. The CDR3 loop spans 11 amino acids. Germline V gene lookup returns CDR1 MNHEY and CDR2 SMNVEV (reference sequence). The CDR3 DNA follows: TGTGCCTCGGTTCAGAACACTGAAGCTTTCTTT. It is translated as CASVQNTEAFF.

The chain uses TRBV6-6 and TRBJ2-7; D not certain. This CDR3 is 12 amino acids long. Trimming took off 0 bases at V and 6 bases at J, with 6 bases between the two ends. Germline values: CDR1 MNHNY, CDR2 SVGAGI (reference sequence). The CDR3 reads CASSYSTPEQYF. The DNA for the CDR3 is TGTGCCAGCAGTTACTCGACTCCCGAGCAGTACTTC.

J is TRBJ2-2 and V is TRBV12-5; no definite D call. Germline-derived CDR1 and CDR2 are LGHNT and FRNRAP. Trimming pared 6 bases from V and 4 bases from J, leaving 9 bases between. The CDR3 has 13 amino acids. The CDR3 protein is CASGSDLTGELFF. The CDR3 DNA follows: TGTGCTAGTGGCTCAGACCTCACCGGGGAGCTGTTTTTT.

The chain carries TRBV18 and TRBJ2-5; D call uncertain. Germline CDR1 and CDR2: KGHSH and LQKENI. V lost 0 bases, J lost 5 bases, and 13 bases lay in between. This CDR3 spans 15 amino acids. CDR3 sequence (DNA): TGTGCCAGCTCACCACCGGGTGGGATGGAGGAGACCCAGTACTTC. This codes for CASSPPGGMEETQYF.

This chain joins TRBV11-2 and TRBJ2-1; D not certain. Germline CDR1 SGHAT, CDR2 FQNNGV. This CDR3 region has 15 residues. V lost 0 bases to trimming and J lost 10 bases, with 16 bases between them. This chain's CDR3 is CASSLEVAAPREQFF. The CDR3 region has the DNA TGTGCCAGCAGCTTAGAGGTGGCTGCCCCCCGGGAGCAGTTCTTC.

V gene TRBV6-5 combines with J gene TRBJ1-3; TRBD1 might be the D (5 bases). Germline V gene data show CDR1 as MNHEY and CDR2 as SVGAGI. Trimming removed 6 bases from V and 4 bases from J, with 10 bases in between. This CDR3 has 13 residues. CDR3 sequence reads: CASRAGSGNTIYF. The CDR3 DNA sequence: TGTGCCAGCAGGGCAGGGTCGGGAAACACCATATATTTT.

V usage is TRBV28 and J usage is TRBJ1-6; a weak D match, TRBD1 (6 bases). This CDR3 has 14 amino acids. Trimming removed 2 bases at V and 12 bases at J, with 14 bases between. Germline CDR1 is MDHEN and CDR2 is SYDVKM. The CDR3 loop is CASSLRIPQGPLHF. The CDR3 DNA reads as TGTGCCAGCAGTTTACGCATACCACAGGGACCCCTCCACTTT. Looking up the rest from reference TRBV28 and TRBJ1-6 gives the full variable domain: DVKVTQSSRYLVKRTGEKVFLECVQDMDHENMFWYRQDPGLGLRLIYFSYDVKMKEKGDIPEGYSVSREKKERFSLILESASTNQTSMYLCASSLRIPQGPLHFGNGTRLTVT.

This chain joins TRBV4-2 and TRBJ1-5; 12 bases match TRBD1. CDR1 and CDR2 (germline): LGHNA, YNFKEQ. The CDR3 has 15 residues. V trimming: 3 bases; J trimming: 6 bases; junction bases outside the gene matches: 3. CDR3 amino acids: CASSHTGQGAQPQHF. CDR3 DNA sequence: TGTGCCAGCAGCCACACGGGACAGGGGGCTCAGCCCCAGCATTTT.

This clone has more than one count but fewer than ten. The genes are TRBV27 and TRBJ1-3, with 7 bases fitting TRBD1. V shed 8 bases and J 1 base; nucleotides not matched to a gene: 11. The CDR3 is 16 amino acids. Germline lookup yields CDR1 MNHEY and CDR2 SMNVEV (reference sequence). DNA for the CDR3: TGTGCCAGCGGACGAATCGGGACAGAGTCTGGAAACACCATATATTTT. It codes for CASGRIGTESGNTIYF.

The chain joins TRBV15 to TRBJ2-1; 9 bases align to TRBD2. The CDR3 is 14 residues long. Germline trimming cut 3 bases from V and 6 bases from J; bases unmatched to any gene: 3. Germline assignment: CDR1 LNHNV and CDR2 YYDKDF (reference sequence). The chain's CDR3 is CATSRSGGSNEQFF. CDR3 sequence (DNA): TGTGCCACCAGCAGGAGCGGGGGGTCCAATGAGCAGTTCTTC.

This clone is a singleton in its sample. The chain uses TRBV18 and TRBJ1-5; the D gene is possibly TRBD1 (5 bases). Trimming left V 3 bases short and J 5 bases short, with 11 bases between. The CDR3 spans 14 residues. Germline CDR1 is KGHSH and CDR2 is LQKENI. Written as DNA, the CDR3 is TGTGCCAGCTCACCGACAGACAACTATCAGCCCCAGCATTTT. Translation: CASSPTDNYQPQHF.

The chain joins TRBV28 to TRBJ1-1; 9 bases are shared with TRBD1. Germline lookup yields CDR1 MDHEN and CDR2 SYDVKM. This CDR3 region has 17 residues. V dropped 6 bases and J dropped 1; count of bases not matched to a gene: 12. CDR3 loop: CASSPTTGGWGNTEAFF. The CDR3, as DNA: TGTGCCAGCAGCCCGACTACAGGGGGCTGGGGGAACACTGAAGCTTTCTTT.

The chain recombines TRBV4-2 with TRBJ1-3; D unresolved. V was shortened by 4 bases and J by 0 bases, with 19 bases between the two germline ends. This CDR3 comprises 18 residues. Germline V gene lookup returns CDR1 LGHNA and CDR2 YNFKEQ. CDR3 in amino acids: CASSPRLLWQASGNTIYF. The CDR3 DNA reads as TGTGCCAGCAGCCCCCGCCTACTTTGGCAAGCCTCTGGAAACACCATATATTTT.

CDR3 in amino acids: CASRGWDSNQPQHF. The CDR3 DNA sequence: TGTGCCAGCAGGGGTTGGGACAGCAATCAGCCCCAGCATTTT. The V and J genes are TRBV6-5 and TRBJ1-5; D perhaps matches TRBD1 (5 bases). V lost 6 bases and J 1 base, leaving 10 bases between the germline ends. The CDR3 totals 14 residues. The germline V gene has CDR1 MNHEY and CDR2 SVGAGI.

The gene calls are TRBV19 and TRBJ2-3; 8 nucleotides align to TRBD2. V was clipped by 4 bases and J by 5 bases; unmatched bases: 11. This CDR3 is built from 16 residues. Germline assignment: CDR1 LNHDA and CDR2 SQIVND (reference sequence). The CDR3 DNA is TGTGCCAGTAGTAACCGACCAGGGGCGGGGGGAGATACGCAGTATTTT. It is translated as CASSNRPGAGGDTQYF.

The V gene is TRBV5-1, the J gene TRBJ2-7; D possibly corresponds to TRBD2 (6 bases). V was pared by 0 bases and J by 0 bases, with 13 bases between. Germline CDR1 SGHRS, CDR2 YFSETQ. The CDR3 sequence is 16 residues long. CDR3 loop: CASSLAASEHSYEQYF. CDR3 nucleotide sequence: TGCGCCAGCAGCTTGGCAGCTAGCGAACACTCCTACGAGCAGTACTTC.

The chain couples TRBV5-6 to TRBJ1-5; D unresolved. V dropped 4 bases and J dropped 5 bases, with 16 bases sitting between them. From germline, CDR1 is SGHDT and CDR2 YYEEEE. There are 15 residues in the CDR3. The CDR3 DNA follows: TGTGCCAGCAGCATTAGACCCGGAGCGGATCAGCCCCAGCATTTT. Protein product: CASSIRPGADQPQHF.

This CDR3 reads CASSPGTAMGTDTQYF. The CDR3 DNA sequence: TGCGCCAGCAGCCCAGGGACGGCTATGGGCACAGATACGCAGTATTTT. The chain has TRBV5-1 and TRBJ2-3; D tentatively reads TRBD1 or TRBD2 (5 bases each). Germline V gene data show CDR1 as SGHRS and CDR2 as YFSETQ. V gave up 4 bases and J gave up 1 base, with 16 bases separating them. The CDR3 totals 16 residues.

This clone was picked up a small number of times. This chain connects TRBV19 to TRBJ1-1; D gene ambiguous. V was pared by 5 bases and J by 4 bases, with 17 bases between. Looked up from germline, CDR1 is LNHDA and CDR2 is SQIVND (reference sequence). CDR3 length equals 15 residues. CDR3 in DNA: TGTGCCAGTAGTGACGGGAGTCTATGGGGCACTGAAGCTTTCTTT. Its translation: CASSDGSLWGTEAFF.